Listed below are T cell receptor beta chains from one sample, sequenced in a study of blood T cell repertoires in COVID-19. The method was immunoSEQ multiplex PCR; TCRdb's version includes in-frame clones alone and lacks a portion of them. Among 66,000 or so clones listed, around 83% were seen once. The sample comprised peripheral blood. Receptors originate from a man aged 45 to 65 with active COVID-19. Both conserved end residues are part of each CDR3.

J gene,V gene,CDR3 protein
TRBJ1-4,TRBV11-2,CASSYDRPLNEKLFF
TRBJ2-1,TRBV6-4,CASSVLAGAYNEQFF
TRBJ2-2,TRBV3-1/TRBV3-2,CASSQEFAGELFF
TRBJ2-7,TRBV11-3,CASSYGQYEQYF
TRBJ2-1,TRBV5-1,CASRAILSYNEQFF
TRBJ1-2,TRBV19,CASSIRGQGYGYTF
TRBJ1-3,TRBV2,CASSLGGLGNTIYF
TRBJ1-2,TRBV6-5,CASKMTGASTYGYTF
TRBJ1-4,TRBV14,CASSPRAEATNEKLFF
TRBJ2-1,TRBV3-1/TRBV3-2,CASSQTTPSPDNEQFF
TRBJ2-2,TRBV10-2,CASRLAASNTGELFF
TRBJ1-1,TRBV3-1/TRBV3-2,CASSPDRRAEAFF
TRBJ1-2,TRBV3-1/TRBV3-2,CIRSGYTF
TRBJ2-1,TRBV24-1,CATSDPPGTSGSDEQFF
TRBJ2-6,TRBV2,CASRNPGRPGANVLTF
TRBJ2-7,TRBV5-1,CASSWAGTEMYEQYF
TRBJ2-2,TRBV19,CASSTSSRGRANTGELFF
TRBJ1-2,TRBV3-1/TRBV3-2,CASSQVEGAGYTF
TRBJ1-2,TRBV24-1,CATSDSDRGRGYTF
TRBJ1-1,TRBV19,CASRRSLNTEAFF
TRBJ2-5,TRBV6-1,CASSEVASGESETQYF
TRBJ2-5,TRBV7-2,CASSRALGQFKQETQYF
TRBJ1-5,TRBV4-1,CASSQVRGTLDQPQHF
TRBJ1-5,TRBV27,CASSLLGRRDQPQHF